One and the same sample provided the 22 T cell receptor beta chains below, sequenced in a study of blood T cell repertoires in COVID-19. Method: immunoSEQ multiplex PCR; TCRdb's copy keeps in-frame clones and lacks some. The repertoire holds about 250,000 clones, with 85% to 90% as singletons. Sequenced input: peripheral blood. These TCRs come from a woman between 35 and 50 years old who had recovered from COVID-19.

This sequence joins TRBV18 and TRBJ2-7; D may be TRBD2 (6 bases). Trimming pared 3 bases from V and 12 bases from J, leaving 15 bases between. Germline CDR1 reads KGHSH; CDR2 reads LQKENI. The CDR3 runs 12 residues. As DNA, the CDR3 is TGTGCCAGCTCACCCCCCTGGAGGGAAGGGTACGTC. Amino acids: CASSPPWREGYV.

V usage is TRBV6-6 and J usage is TRBJ1-5, with TRBD1 matching 7 bases. This CDR3 is 13 amino acids long. With V trimmed by 6 bases and J by 5 bases, 4 bases remained unmatched. The germline V gene encodes CDR1 MNHNY and CDR2 SVGAGI (reference sequence). CDR3 sequence reads: CASRDRPHQPQHF. The CDR3 DNA follows: TGTGCCAGCAGGGACAGGCCCCATCAGCCCCAGCATTTT.

The V gene is TRBV7-2, the J gene TRBJ2-7; D possibly corresponds to TRBD2 (6 bases). V lost 1 base, J lost 3 bases, and 13 bases lay in between. Per the germline V gene, CDR1 is SGHTA and CDR2 is FQGNSA. This CDR3 comprises 15 residues. The CDR3 sequence is CASSLGAGTLYEQYF. CDR3 DNA: TGTGCCAGCAGCTTAGGGGCGGGGACCCTCTACGAGCAGTACTTC.

V gene TRBV24-1 combines with J gene TRBJ2-1; D possibly corresponds to TRBD2 (5 bases). V lost 0 bases, J lost 6 bases, and 11 bases lay in between. Germline CDR1 is KGHDR and CDR2 is SFDVKD. This CDR3 has 15 amino acids. The CDR3 DNA sequence: TGTGCCACCAGTGATTTGGGGAGTTTCCGCAATGAGCAGTTCTTC. It translates to CATSDLGSFRNEQFF.

The rearrangement links TRBV7-9 to TRBJ2-5, with TRBD1 matching 7 bases. CDR1 is SEHNR, CDR2 FQNEAQ, per germline (reference sequence). The CDR3 covers 14 residues. Trimming removed 5 bases from V and 2 bases from J; junction bases left unmatched: 5. This chain's CDR3 is CASSAGGQQETQYF. The CDR3 coding sequence is TGTGCCAGCAGCGCTGGGGGACAGCAAGAGACCCAGTACTTC.

This clone was picked up a small number of times. This chain joins TRBV5-1 and TRBJ2-5; 10 bases agree with TRBD2. Germline CDR1 reads SGHRS; CDR2 reads YFSETQ. With V trimmed by 0 bases and J by 1 base, 6 bases remained unmatched. This CDR3 is built from 17 residues. This CDR3 reads CASSLGGAGGGQETQYF. The CDR3 nucleotides read TGCGCCAGCAGCTTGGGAGGAGCGGGAGGGGGCCAAGAGACCCAGTACTTC. Drawing the rest from reference TRBV5-1 and TRBJ2-5, the complete variable domain is KAGVTQTPRYLIKTRGQQVTLSCSPISGHRSVSWYQQTPGQGLQFLFEYFSETQRNKGNFPGRFSGRQFSNSRSEMNVSTLELGDSALYLCASSLGGAGGGQETQYFGPGTRLLVL.

The CDR3 DNA reads TGCGCCAGCAGCTGGACTAGCGGGAGCCGGCAGTTCTTC. Translating gives CASSWTSGSRQFF. The rearrangement uses TRBV5-1 and TRBJ2-1; 13 bases line up with TRBD2. V shed 3 bases, J shed 12 bases, and the junction held 3 bases outside the gene matches. The CDR3 contains 13 residues. Germline lookup yields CDR1 SGHRS and CDR2 YFSETQ. Full variable domain (remainder filled in from reference TRBV5-1 and TRBJ2-1): KAGVTQTPRYLIKTRGQQVTLSCSPISGHRSVSWYQQTPGQGLQFLFEYFSETQRNKGNFPGRFSGRQFSNSRSEMNVSTLELGDSALYLCASSWTSGSRQFFGPGTRLTVL.

This chain joins TRBV12-5 and TRBJ2-5; 10 nucleotides agree with TRBD1. This CDR3 spans 15 amino acids. Germline trimming cut 1 base from V and 5 bases from J; bases unmatched to any gene: 4. Per germline, CDR1 LGHNT and CDR2 FRNRAP. CDR3 sequence reads: CASGLGTGGRETQYF. The CDR3 DNA reads as TGTGCTAGTGGTTTGGGGACAGGGGGTAGGGAGACCCAGTACTTC.

The chain couples TRBV29-1 to TRBJ1-1; 11 bases align to TRBD1. The CDR3 is made up of 17 amino acids. Germline V gives CDR1 SQVTM, CDR2 ANQGSEA. V shed 0 bases and J 5 bases; nucleotides not matched to a gene: 11. The CDR3 loop is CSVEDVEGQGGGTEAFF. For the CDR3, the DNA is TGCAGCGTTGAAGACGTAGAGGGACAGGGGGGTGGGACTGAAGCTTTCTTT.

The chain links TRBV10-2 to TRBJ2-1; 10 bases fit TRBD2. The CDR3 has 13 amino acids. The germline V gene has CDR1 WSHSY and CDR2 SAAADI. V lost 8 bases to trimming and J lost 7 bases; unmatched junction nucleotides: 5. CDR3 sequence reads: CASRKRGGNEQFF. CDR3 bases: TGCGCCAGCCGGAAGCGGGGGGGGAATGAGCAGTTCTTC.

This chain's CDR3 is CASSWLQGKETQYF. CDR3 coding DNA: TGCGCCAGCAGCTGGCTCCAGGGCAAAGAGACCCAGTACTTC. The chain uses TRBV5-1 and TRBJ2-5; maybe TRBD1 (5 bases). This CDR3 has 14 amino acids. CDR1 is SGHRS, CDR2 YFSETQ, per germline. V shed 3 bases and J shed 3 bases, with 12 bases lying between them.

The chain employs TRBV3-1 (or the pseudogene TRBV3-2) and TRBJ1-2; D uncertain. The ends were cut back, 0 bases at V and 6 bases at J, with 8 bases in the middle. Germline V gene sequence: CDR1 LGHDT, CDR2 YNNKEL (reference sequence). CDR3 length: 13 residues. The CDR3 nucleotides read TGTGCCAGCAGCCAAGATTTGCGGGATGGCTACACCTTC. Translation: CASSQDLRDGYTF.

The chain links TRBV2 to TRBJ1-4, with a tentative D call TRBD1 (6 bases). Trimming stripped 8 bases from V and 4 bases from J, with 17 bases between. The CDR3 is 15 residues long. The germline CDR1 and CDR2 sequences are SNHLY and FYNNEI. The CDR3 DNA sequence: TGTGCCAGCCGGGGGGCCTCCCCTGGTAATGAAAAACTGTTTTTT. It codes for CASRGASPGNEKLFF. The whole variable domain, filled in from reference TRBV2 and TRBJ1-4, reads EPEVTQTPSHQVTQMGQEVILRCVPISNHLYFYWYRQILGQKVEFLVSFYNNEISEKSEIFDDQFSVERPDGSNFTLKIRSTKLEDSAMYFCASRGASPGNEKLFFGSGTQLSVL.

The chain uses TRBV7-9 and TRBJ2-7; D is unresolved. CDR3 length: 16 residues. Per the germline V gene, CDR1 is SEHNR and CDR2 is FQNEAQ (reference sequence). The germline V and J ends were trimmed by 4 bases and 3 bases, with 19 bases remaining between them. DNA of the CDR3: TGTGCCAGCAGCTCCCGCTCTCTAGGCCCGAGCTACGAGCAGTACTTC. Translating gives CASSSRSLGPSYEQYF.

This clone was seen only once. The chain carries TRBV7-9 and TRBJ2-1; 9 nucleotides align to TRBD2. CDR1 is SEHNR and CDR2 is FQNEAQ in the germline V gene (reference sequence). The V and J ends lost 1 base and 2 bases, in that order; junction bases with no gene match: 3. The CDR3 sequence is 16 residues long. CDR3 sequence (DNA): TGTGCCAGCAGCTTAGGGTCTAGCGGGGCCTACAATGAGCAGTTCTTC. Translation: CASSLGSSGAYNEQFF.

The chain links TRBV29-1 to TRBJ1-1; 7 bases fit TRBD1. CDR3 length: 11 residues. Per the germline V gene, CDR1 is SQVTM and CDR2 is ANQGSEA. J lost 11 bases, V lost 3 bases, and 6 bases had no gene match. The CDR3 here is CSVERGQRAFF. The CDR3 bases are TGCAGCGTTGAGAGGGGACAGCGGGCTTTCTTT.

V usage is TRBV15 and J usage is TRBJ2-7; TRBD1 matches at 9 bases. J gave up 6 bases and V 1 base, and 10 bases lay outside the gene matches. Germline CDR1 reads LNHNV; CDR2 reads YYDKDF (reference sequence). The CDR3 extends over 16 amino acids. The CDR3 DNA follows: TGTGCCACCAGCAGAGGTCCGGGACAGGGAGGGCGCGAGCAGTACTTC. As protein: CATSRGPGQGGREQYF.

This clone came up once. The chain has TRBV29-1 and TRBJ2-7; the D gene is possibly TRBD1 (9 bases). Germline-derived CDR1 and CDR2 are SQVTM and ANQGSEA. Trimming removed 4 bases at V and 5 bases at J, with 21 bases between. This CDR3 is built from 15 residues. CDR3 coding DNA: TGCAGCGTTGCGGGGGGGCCGGACAGGGGCCACGAGCAGTACTTC. Its translation is CSVAGGPDRGHEQYF.

The chain combines TRBV6-2 or TRBV6-3 with TRBJ1-1; D is uncertain. The CDR3 runs to 15 residues. Germline V lookup: CDR1 MNHEY, CDR2 SVGEGT. Trimming removed 2 bases from V and 1 base from J, with 11 bases in between. The CDR3 protein is CASSYGRLGNTEAFF. CDR3 in DNA: TGTGCCAGCAGTTACGGGAGGTTGGGGAACACTGAAGCTTTCTTT.

The gene calls are TRBV28 and TRBJ2-7, with D perhaps TRBD1 (6 bases). This CDR3 is 14 amino acids long. Trimming stripped 2 bases from V and 7 bases from J, with 15 bases between. Germline values: CDR1 MDHEN, CDR2 SYDVKM. The CDR3 loop is CASSLGTPGGEQYF. The DNA for the CDR3 is TGTGCCAGCAGTTTAGGGACACCTGGGGGAGAGCAGTACTTC.

The chain uses TRBV10-1 and TRBJ1-5, with D uncertain. The V gene's germline CDR1 is WNHNN and CDR2 SYGVQD (reference sequence). The CDR3 has 13 amino acids. The ends were cut back, 2 bases at V and 7 bases at J, with 9 bases in the middle. In DNA form, the CDR3 reads TGCGCCAGCAGTGAGGGTCCGGGACAGCCCCAGCATTTT. Protein sequence: CASSEGPGQPQHF.

The chain carries TRBV7-8 and TRBJ2-3, with 8 bases identical to TRBD2. The CDR3 consists of 15 residues. The V gene's germline CDR1 is SGHVS and CDR2 FQNEAQ. J gave up 5 bases and V 5 bases, and 9 bases lay outside the gene matches. The CDR3 DNA reads TGTGCCAGCAGCCCGGGAGCGGGAGAGGGAGATACGCAGTATTTT. Its protein is CASSPGAGEGDTQYF.